This TCR beta chain comes out of a study of cytomegalovirus exposure and HLA in healthy donors. About the research overall: For the roughly 400 genotyped donors, 75% to 90% fell within the Caucasian-associated ancestry cluster.

Regarding donors, all were healthy bone marrow donors. The donors, nominally healthy at sampling, likely had unrecorded immune exposures. The CDR3 covers 13 residues. J gave up 4 bases and V 9 bases, and 6 bases lay outside the gene matches. Germline loops: CDR1 SGHNT, CDR2 YYREEE (reference sequence). This PCR relied on a set of 60 Vbeta primers and 13 Jbeta primers. Assay used: immunoSEQ multiplex PCR; TCRdb lists only in-frame clones, some missing. The sample includes around 100,000 clones, around 79% seen only once; the top ten take roughly 4.2%. The chain joins TRBV5-4 to TRBJ2-5; 10 nucleotides align to TRBD2. The receptor was isolated from a woman between 40 and 50 years old in good health and CMV-seropositive. Sequenced sample: PBMCs. DNA for the CDR3: TGTGCCACCCATCTAGCGGGAGTAGAGACCCAGTACTTC. Its translation: CATHLAGVETQYF.